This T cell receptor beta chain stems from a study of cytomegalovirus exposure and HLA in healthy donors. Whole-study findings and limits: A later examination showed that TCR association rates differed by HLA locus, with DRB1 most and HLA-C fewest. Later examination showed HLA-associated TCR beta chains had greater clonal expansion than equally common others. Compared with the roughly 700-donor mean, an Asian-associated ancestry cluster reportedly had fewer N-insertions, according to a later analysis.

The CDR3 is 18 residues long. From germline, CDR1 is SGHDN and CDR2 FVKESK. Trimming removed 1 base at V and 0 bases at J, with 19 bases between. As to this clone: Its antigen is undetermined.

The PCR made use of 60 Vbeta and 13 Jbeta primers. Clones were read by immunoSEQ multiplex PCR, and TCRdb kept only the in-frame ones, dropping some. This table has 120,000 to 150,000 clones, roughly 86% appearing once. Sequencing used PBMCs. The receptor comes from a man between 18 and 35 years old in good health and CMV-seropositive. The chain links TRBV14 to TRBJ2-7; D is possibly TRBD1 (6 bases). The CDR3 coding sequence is TGTGCCAGCAGCCAAGGCCGACGGACAGACTCTAGCTCCTACGAGCAGTACTTC. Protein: CASSQGRRTDSSSYEQYF.